This T cell receptor (beta chain) was captured in a study of Ad26.COV2.S vaccination and SARS-CoV-2 variants. Study-level information: Participants got Ad26.COV2.S intramuscularly, once or twice 56 days apart.

Germline CDR1 LNHNV, CDR2 YYDKDF (reference sequence). Trimming took 6 bases from V and 5 from J; bases not matched to a gene: 8. The CDR3 length is 15 residues. Clones were read by immunoSEQ multiplex PCR, and TCRdb kept only the in-frame ones, dropping some. Of about 440,000 clones listed, roughly 89% were seen once; the top ten hold roughly 13%. Treatment given: around 19 received Ad26.COV2.S at low or high dose, single or two shots; about 5 received placebo; per-sample allocation not given. Day 63 after the first vaccine or placebo injection was the time point for sampling. The sequence was collected from a person aged 18 to 59 who received the Ad26.COV2.S COVID-19 vaccine or a placebo. The chain combines TRBV15 with TRBJ2-5, with TRBD2 identical over 11 bases. This specimen was peripheral blood, taken in a trial of Ad26.COV2.S vaccine versus placebo. The CDR3 sequence is CATSRDPSGRETQYF. The CDR3 DNA reads as TGTGCCACCAGTCGTGACCCTAGCGGGAGGGAGACCCAGTACTTC.